This TCR beta chain emerged from a study of T cells after yellow fever vaccination. The study's findings and limits: Weaker, the secondary response peaked sooner, at day 5 versus 15.

This clonotype was seen many times. Antigen: not known. With V trimmed by 6 bases and J by 4 bases, 2 bases remained unmatched. This CDR3 is built from 13 residues. Germline V CDR1 and CDR2: MNHEY, SMNVEV (reference sequence). TCR cDNA was made by 5'RACE template switching, adding a universal primer site and UMIs. TCRdb re-called the 5' RACE reads through MiXCR, storing one row per CDR3 protein. The sample lists some 130,000 distinct CDR3 sequences, approximately 6.6% occurring once. This receptor was taken from a man aged 30 to 39 who received the YFV17D yellow fever vaccine. The source material was CD4+ T cells sorted from PBMCs, sampled 10 days after the yellow fever booster vaccination. J is TRBJ2-1 and V is TRBV27, with TRBD2 matching 8 bases. The CDR3 here is CASRASGYNEQFF. The CDR3 nucleotides are TGTGCCAGCAGGGCTAGCGGGTACAATGAGCAGTTCTTC.